This passage covers 20 T cell receptor beta chains from one sample sequenced in a study of cytomegalovirus exposure and HLA in healthy donors. Primers: 60 Vbeta forward and 13 Jbeta reverse. Profiling relied on immunoSEQ multiplex PCR, and the TCRdb table lists in-frame clones only, not all of them. Altogether more than 140,000 clones are present, approximately 80% being singletons, with the ten largest covering more than 1.5%. The sequenced sample was PBMCs. The receptors originated from a woman in her 40s in good health and CMV-seronegative.

V and J are TRBV6-4 and TRBJ1-1; D perhaps matches TRBD1 (6 bases). The CDR3 is 14 amino acids. CDR1 is MRHNA and CDR2 is SNTAGT in the germline V gene. V lost 2 bases, J lost 1 base, and 8 bases lay in between. This chain's CDR3 is CASSDQGTNTEAFF. The CDR3 coding sequence is TGTGCCAGCAGTGACCAGGGGACGAACACTGAAGCTTTCTTT.

The rearrangement uses TRBV6-5 and TRBJ2-3; possibly TRBD1 for D (6 bases). The V end was cut by 5 bases, the J end by 3 bases, with 12 bases between. The CDR3 consists of 14 residues. CDR1 and CDR2 from the germline V gene are MNHEY and SVGAGI. This CDR3 is CASSPPQGTDTQYF. As DNA, the CDR3 is TGTGCCAGCAGTCCACCACAGGGTACAGATACGCAGTATTTT.

This chain uses TRBV28 with TRBJ2-4; weak D call: TRBD1 (5 bases). The V gene lost 6 bases and the J gene lost 0 bases, with 9 bases spanning the gap. Germline values: CDR1 MDHEN, CDR2 SYDVKM. The CDR3 runs to 14 residues. This chain's CDR3 is CASRPTGAKNIQYF. DNA of the CDR3: TGTGCCAGCAGGCCTACAGGAGCCAAAAACATTCAGTACTTC.

V is TRBV9 and J is TRBJ2-2; 9 positions match TRBD1. Germline CDR1 and CDR2: SGDLS and YYNGEE. The CDR3 loop spans 15 amino acids. V was clipped by 5 bases and J by 7 bases; unmatched bases: 9. CDR3 bases: TGTGCCAGCAGAAAGACAGGGGGTAGGGACGGGGAGCTGTTTTTT. Residues: CASRKTGGRDGELFF.

This chain joins TRBV2 and TRBJ1-1; the match to TRBD1 covers 7 bases. Trimming at V came to 5 bases and at J to 8 bases, leaving 11 bases not matched to a gene. The CDR3 extends over 14 amino acids. CDR1 and CDR2 from the germline V gene are SNHLY and FYNNEI. DNA of the CDR3: TGTGCCAGCAGTAGTAATTACAGGGGCCTAGAAGCTTTCTTT. Translating it yields CASSSNYRGLEAFF.

This clone has more than one count but fewer than ten. The rearrangement links TRBV27 to TRBJ1-6; TRBD1 agrees at 7 bases. The J segment lost 8 bases and the V segment lost 7 bases, leaving 8 bases of the junction unmatched. The CDR3 sequence is 14 residues long. The germline V gene encodes CDR1 MNHEY and CDR2 SMNVEV (reference sequence). The CDR3 protein is CASKQGVLYSPLHF. DNA for the CDR3: TGTGCCAGCAAGCAGGGGGTACTCTATTCACCCCTCCACTTT.

The V call is TRBV5-1, the J call TRBJ2-5; TRBD1 agrees at 8 bases. V shed 0 bases and J 4 bases; nucleotides not matched to a gene: 11. The length of the CDR3 is 17 residues. Germline V gene data show CDR1 as SGHRS and CDR2 as YFSETQ. DNA for the CDR3: TGCGCCAGCAGCTTGGGTTTTGTCAGGGGGCAGGGAGAGACCCAGTACTTC. Translation: CASSLGFVRGQGETQYF.

The chain is built from TRBV7-9 and TRBJ2-1; 8 bases match TRBD2. Germline loops: CDR1 SEHNR, CDR2 FQNEAQ (reference sequence). The CDR3 length is 16 residues. V lost 5 bases and J lost 3; bases outside the gene matches: 9. CDR3 nucleotide sequence: TGTGCCAGCAGCACCCAGCGGGAGAAAGTCTACAATGAGCAGTTCTTC. Protein product: CASSTQREKVYNEQFF.

The rearrangement uses TRBV18 and TRBJ1-5; 7 nucleotides agree with TRBD1. Trimming cost V 2 bases and J 7 bases; bases outside gene matches: 17. Looked up from germline, CDR1 is KGHSH and CDR2 is LQKENI. This CDR3 region has 18 residues. The CDR3 DNA is TGTGCCAGCTCACCAAACCCTCCGACAGGGAATTGGGTACAGCCCCAGCATTTT. It specifies CASSPNPPTGNWVQPQHF.

This rearrangement joins TRBV9 to TRBJ2-1; D is perhaps TRBD2 (5 bases). Looked up from germline, CDR1 is SGDLS and CDR2 is YYNGEE. The CDR3 loop spans 17 amino acids. The germline V and J ends were trimmed by 3 bases and 0 bases, with 16 bases remaining between them. CDR3 nucleotides: TGTGCCAGCAGCGCTGGTATTATAGCGAGCTCCTACAATGAGCAGTTCTTC. Amino acids: CASSAGIIASSYNEQFF.

The rearrangement links TRBV5-1 to TRBJ2-3; unclear D gene. The germline V and J ends were trimmed by 2 bases and 0 bases, with 10 bases remaining between them. The CDR3 loop spans 15 amino acids. Germline V gives CDR1 SGHRS, CDR2 YFSETQ. The CDR3 loop is CASSFGGLSTDTQYF. DNA of the CDR3: TGCGCCAGCAGCTTTGGTGGGCTGAGCACAGATACGCAGTATTTT.

This chain uses TRBV7-6 with TRBJ2-5, with D maybe TRBD2 (7 bases). Between the trimmed V and J ends, which lost 5 bases and 5 bases, there was a span of 18 bases. Germline CDR1 SGHVS, CDR2 FNYEAQ. CDR3 size: 15 residues. This chain's CDR3 is CASSRDLGGAETQYF. CDR3 DNA sequence: TGTGCCAGCAGCCGAGACCTAGGGGGGGCGGAGACCCAGTACTTC. Full variable domain (missing parts from reference TRBV7-6 and TRBJ2-5): GAGVSQSPRYKVTKRGQDVALRCDPISGHVSLYWYRQALGQGPEFLTYFNYEAQQDKSGLPNDRFSAERPEGSISTLTIQRTEQRDSAMYRCASSRDLGGAETQYFGPGTRLLVL.

The chain is built from TRBV5-6 and TRBJ1-2; weak D call: TRBD1 (5 bases). The CDR3 is 18 residues long. Germline V gives CDR1 SGHDT, CDR2 YYEEEE. The V end lost 0 bases, the J end lost 4 bases, and 22 bases lay between the germline ends. The CDR3 region is CASSLETLQGPLVYGYTF. The CDR3 nucleotides are TGTGCCAGCAGCTTGGAGACGCTGCAGGGCCCCCTGGTCTATGGCTACACCTTC.

This chain links TRBV5-1 with TRBJ2-7; 9 positions agree with TRBD2. The V gene end was trimmed by 4 bases and the J gene end by 4 bases; junction bases not matched to a gene: 15. The germline CDR1 and CDR2 sequences are SGHRS and YFSETQ. This CDR3 is built from 17 residues. The CDR3 loop is CASSLARGGGKIYEQYF. The CDR3 nucleotides read TGCGCCAGCAGCCTCGCGCGGGGGGGCGGAAAAATATACGAGCAGTACTTC. The full variable domain, completed using reference TRBV5-1 and TRBJ2-7, is KAGVTQTPRYLIKTRGQQVTLSCSPISGHRSVSWYQQTPGQGLQFLFEYFSETQRNKGNFPGRFSGRQFSNSRSEMNVSTLELGDSALYLCASSLARGGGKIYEQYFGPGTRLTVT.

The V and J genes are TRBV5-1 and TRBJ1-3, with 11 bases matching TRBD1. V lost 3 bases to trimming and J lost 2 bases; unmatched junction nucleotides: 4. The CDR3 has 16 amino acids. Germline lookup yields CDR1 SGHRS and CDR2 YFSETQ. The CDR3 is CASSSDRGLAGNTIYF. As DNA, the CDR3 is TGCGCCAGCAGCTCGGACAGGGGGCTGGCTGGAAACACCATATATTTT.

Only a few counts were recorded for this clone. The V and J genes are TRBV4-2 and TRBJ2-7, with 7 bases matching TRBD2. The CDR3 loop spans 17 amino acids. Trimming took 1 base from V and 0 from J; bases not matched to a gene: 9. Germline CDR1 and CDR2: LGHNA and YNFKEQ. This chain's CDR3 is CASSQVASGGDSYEQYF. The CDR3 coding sequence is TGTGCCAGCAGCCAAGTCGCTAGCGGTGGGGACTCCTACGAGCAGTACTTC.

The rearrangement uses TRBV9 and TRBJ2-7; 9 bases fit TRBD2. This CDR3 region has 15 residues. V lost 0 bases to trimming and J lost 3 bases; unmatched junction nucleotides: 4. The germline V gene has CDR1 SGDLS and CDR2 YYNGEE. The CDR3 region has the DNA TGTGCCAGCAGCGTAGGGGGTAGCGGGAGCTACGAGCAGTACTTC. Protein: CASSVGGSGSYEQYF. Full variable domain (rest looked up from reference TRBV9 and TRBJ2-7): DSGVTQTPKHLITATGQRVTLRCSPRSGDLSVYWYQQSLDQGLQFLIQYYNGEERAKGNILERFSAQQFPDLHSELNLSSLELGDSALYFCASSVGGSGSYEQYFGPGTRLTVT.

V is TRBV4-2 and J is TRBJ2-1, with 7 nucleotides matching TRBD2. V trimming: 0 bases; J trimming: 9 bases; junction bases outside the gene matches: 8. This CDR3 is built from 15 residues. Germline loops: CDR1 LGHNA, CDR2 YNFKEQ. This CDR3 is CASSQDRLASREQFF. The CDR3 DNA reads as TGTGCCAGCAGCCAAGATAGACTAGCCTCACGTGAGCAGTTCTTC.

The chain joins TRBV19 to TRBJ2-2, with D possibly being TRBD2 (5 bases). This CDR3 is built from 16 residues. The germline V gene has CDR1 LNHDA and CDR2 SQIVND (reference sequence). V was clipped by 8 bases and J by 5 bases, with 21 bases between them. CDR3: CASFTPGTKLTGELFF. CDR3 nucleotide sequence: TGTGCCAGTTTTACCCCGGGAACGAAGTTGACCGGGGAGCTGTTTTTT.

The chain links TRBV7-9 to TRBJ2-7; D is possibly TRBD1 (5 bases). The V end was cut by 5 bases, the J end by 6 bases, with 14 bases between. This CDR3 has 13 amino acids. Germline V CDR1 and CDR2: SEHNR, FQNEAQ (reference sequence). The CDR3 loop is CASSPTDRGEQYF. As DNA, the CDR3 is TGTGCCAGCAGCCCCACCGACAGAGGCGAGCAGTACTTC.